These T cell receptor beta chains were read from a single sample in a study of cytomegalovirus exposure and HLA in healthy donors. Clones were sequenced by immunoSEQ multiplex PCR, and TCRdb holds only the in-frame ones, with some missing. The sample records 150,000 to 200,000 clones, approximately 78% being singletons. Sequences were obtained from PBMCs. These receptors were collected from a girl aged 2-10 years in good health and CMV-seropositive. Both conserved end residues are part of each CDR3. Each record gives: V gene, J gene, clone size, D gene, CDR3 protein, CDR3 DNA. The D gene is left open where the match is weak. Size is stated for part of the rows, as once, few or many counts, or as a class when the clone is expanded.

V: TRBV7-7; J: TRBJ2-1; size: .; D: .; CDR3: CASSKDSSQTGNEQFF; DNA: TGTGCTAGCAGCAAAGACAGCTCACAAACGGGCAATGAGCAGTTCTTC
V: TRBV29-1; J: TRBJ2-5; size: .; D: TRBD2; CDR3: CSSVGTSRETQYF; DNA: TGCAGCTCCGTGGGGACTAGCCGAGAGACCCAGTACTTC
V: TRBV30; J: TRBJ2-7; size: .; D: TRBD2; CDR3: CAWSHPLAGGRYEQYF; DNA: TGTGCCTGGAGTCACCCCCTAGCGGGAGGGCGGTACGAGCAGTACTTC
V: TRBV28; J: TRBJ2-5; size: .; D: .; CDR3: CASSGQGGETQYF; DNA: TGTGCCAGCAGTGGGCAGGGTGGGGAGACCCAGTACTTC
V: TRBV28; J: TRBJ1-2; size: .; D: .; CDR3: CASSSVNYGYTF; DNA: TGTGCCAGCAGTTCGGTTAACTATGGCTACACCTTC
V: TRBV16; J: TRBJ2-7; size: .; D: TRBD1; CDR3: CASSQFLPDRVKTYEQYF; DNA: TGTGCCAGCAGCCAATTCCTCCCCGACAGGGTGAAGACCTACGAGCAGTACTTC
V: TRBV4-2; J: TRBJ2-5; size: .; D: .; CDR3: CASSLRTEETQYF; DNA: TGTGCCAGCAGCCTGAGGACAGAAGAGACCCAGTACTTC
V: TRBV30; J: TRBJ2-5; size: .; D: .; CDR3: CAWSQRAVQETQYF; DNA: TGTGCCTGGAGTCAACGAGCGGTGCAAGAGACCCAGTACTTC
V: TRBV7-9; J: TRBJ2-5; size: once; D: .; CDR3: CASSLEHEAGETQYF; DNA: TGTGCCAGCAGCTTAGAACACGAGGCTGGCGAGACCCAGTACTTC
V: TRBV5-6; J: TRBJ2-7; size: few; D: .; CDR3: CASSSSSYEQYF; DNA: TGTGCCAGCAGCTCCAGCTCCTACGAGCAGTACTTC
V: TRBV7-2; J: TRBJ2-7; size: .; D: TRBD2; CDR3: CASSPYIGTSGSITYEQYF; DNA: TGTGCCAGCAGCCCCTACATAGGGACTAGCGGGAGTATAACCTACGAGCAGTACTTC
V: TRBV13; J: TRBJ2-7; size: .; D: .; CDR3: CASSLDRSYEQYF; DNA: TGTGCCAGCAGTCTCGACAGATCCTACGAGCAGTACTTC
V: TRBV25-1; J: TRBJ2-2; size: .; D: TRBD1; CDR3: CASSEFGTDLFGELFF; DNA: TGTGCCAGCAGTGAATTCGGGACAGACCTGTTCGGGGAGCTGTTTTTT
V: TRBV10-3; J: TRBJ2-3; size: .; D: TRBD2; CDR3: CAVGLAGRYTDTQYF; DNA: TGTGCCGTGGGACTAGCGGGAAGGTACACAGATACGCAGTATTTT
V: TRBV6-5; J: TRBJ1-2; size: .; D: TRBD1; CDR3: CASRSTGFYGYTF; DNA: TGTGCCAGCAGATCGACAGGGTTCTATGGCTACACCTTC
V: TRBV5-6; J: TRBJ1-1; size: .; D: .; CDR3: CASSYPTGRMNTEAFF; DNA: TGTGCCAGCAGCTACCCGACAGGACGGATGAACACTGAAGCTTTCTTT
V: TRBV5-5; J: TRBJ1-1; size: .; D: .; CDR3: CASSLRGLPEAFF; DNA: TGTGCCAGCAGCCTTAGGGGCCTGCCTGAAGCTTTCTTT
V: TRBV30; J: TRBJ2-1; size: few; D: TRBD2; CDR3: CAWKPGLAGGPAKFF; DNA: TGTGCCTGGAAACCGGGACTAGCGGGAGGGCCAGCCAAGTTCTTC
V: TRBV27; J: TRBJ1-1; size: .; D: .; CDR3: CASRRTANTEAFF; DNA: TGTGCCAGCAGGAGGACAGCAAACACTGAAGCTTTCTTT
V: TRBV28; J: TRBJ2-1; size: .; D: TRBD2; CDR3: CASEGTSGTFLDEQFF; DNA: TGTGCCAGCGAAGGGACTAGCGGGACCTTCTTAGATGAGCAGTTCTTC
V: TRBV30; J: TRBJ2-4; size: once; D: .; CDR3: CAWSVPGLAKNIQYF; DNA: TGTGCCTGGAGTGTACCGGGGTTAGCCAAAAACATTCAGTACTTC
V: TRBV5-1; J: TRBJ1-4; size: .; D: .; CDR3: CASSPRGGGEKLFF; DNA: TGCGCCAGCAGTCCGAGGGGTGGAGGGGAAAAACTGTTTTTT
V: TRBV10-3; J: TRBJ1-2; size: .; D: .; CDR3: CAISLVGEDLDYGYTF; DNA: TGTGCCATCAGCCTAGTCGGGGAGGATCTGGACTATGGCTACACCTTC
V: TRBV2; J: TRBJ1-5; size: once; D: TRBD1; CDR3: CASRNRDRGFDQPQHF; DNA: TGTGCCAGCAGGAACCGGGACAGGGGATTTGATCAGCCCCAGCATTTT
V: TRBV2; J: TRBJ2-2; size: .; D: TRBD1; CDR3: CASSRGSGELFF; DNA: TGTGCCAGCAGCAGGGGGTCCGGGGAGCTGTTTTTT
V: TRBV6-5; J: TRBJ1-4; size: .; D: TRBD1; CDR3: CASSLDRGGEKLFF; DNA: TGTGCCAGCAGTCTCGACAGGGGCGGTGAAAAACTGTTTTTT
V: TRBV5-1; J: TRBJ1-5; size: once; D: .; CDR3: CASSLTPDNQPQHF; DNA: TGCGCCAGCAGCTTGACGCCAGACAATCAGCCCCAGCATTTT
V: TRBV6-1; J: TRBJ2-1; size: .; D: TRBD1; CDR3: CASSEEDRVNEQFF; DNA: TGTGCCAGCAGTGAAGAGGACAGGGTGAATGAGCAGTTCTTC
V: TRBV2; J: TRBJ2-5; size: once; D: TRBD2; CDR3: CASTHLGLAGARETQYF; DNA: TGTGCCAGCACACATCTGGGGCTAGCGGGAGCCCGAGAGACCCAGTACTTC
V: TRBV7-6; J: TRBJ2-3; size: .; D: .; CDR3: CASSLSVRTDTQYF; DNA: TGTGCCAGCAGCTTATCCGTCCGCACAGATACGCAGTATTTT
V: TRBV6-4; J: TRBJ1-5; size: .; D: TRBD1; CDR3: CAGSEGPGGQAKNQPQHF; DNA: TGTGCCGGCAGTGAGGGCCCAGGTGGACAGGCGAAGAATCAGCCCCAGCATTTT
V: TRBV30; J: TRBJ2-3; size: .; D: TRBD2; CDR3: CAWSAPGGRGDTQYF; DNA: TGTGCCTGGAGTGCCCCGGGCGGGAGGGGAGATACGCAGTATTTT
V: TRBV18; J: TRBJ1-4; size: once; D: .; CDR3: CASARGGTFNEKLFF; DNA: TGTGCCAGCGCCCGTGGGGGCACCTTTAATGAAAAACTGTTTTTT
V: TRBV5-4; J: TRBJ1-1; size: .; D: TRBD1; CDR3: CASSPGTDTEAFF; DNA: TGTGCCAGCAGCCCGGGGACAGACACTGAAGCTTTCTTT
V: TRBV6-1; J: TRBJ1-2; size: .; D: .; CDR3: CASSAIGGYGYTF; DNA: TGTGCCAGCAGCGCAATAGGGGGTTACGGCTACACCTTC
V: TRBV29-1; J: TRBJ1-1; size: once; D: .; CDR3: CSCLGGGATEAFF; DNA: TGCAGCTGCCTTGGGGGGGGCGCAACTGAAGCTTTCTTT
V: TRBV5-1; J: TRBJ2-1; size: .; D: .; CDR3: CASSLSNEQFF; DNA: TGCGCCAGCAGCTTGTCGAATGAGCAGTTCTTC
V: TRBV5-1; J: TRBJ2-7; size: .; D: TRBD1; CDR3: CASSLFPGQGTHEQYF; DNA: TGCGCCAGCAGTCTTTTTCCGGGACAGGGGACCCACGAGCAGTACTTC
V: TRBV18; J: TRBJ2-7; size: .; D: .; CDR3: CASSRTVYEQYF; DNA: TGTGCCAGCTCTAGGACAGTCTACGAGCAGTACTTC
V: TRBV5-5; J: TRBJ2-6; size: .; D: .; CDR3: CASSLPLGLGANVLTF; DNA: TGTGCCAGCAGCTTGCCGCTAGGTCTGGGGGCCAACGTCCTGACTTTC
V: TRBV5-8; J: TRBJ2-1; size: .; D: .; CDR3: CASSLDPLAGNEQFF; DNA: TGTGCCAGCAGCTTGGACCCACTAGCCGGGAATGAGCAGTTCTTC
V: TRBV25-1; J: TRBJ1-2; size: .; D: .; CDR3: CASSEYTGRDGYTF; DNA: TGTGCCAGCAGTGAATACACAGGGAGGGATGGCTACACCTTC
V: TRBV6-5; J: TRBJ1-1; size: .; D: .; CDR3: CASSVYRVSTEAFF; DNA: TGTGCCAGCAGTGTATACAGGGTGAGCACTGAAGCTTTCTTT
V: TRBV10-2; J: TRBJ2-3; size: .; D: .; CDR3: CASGVGTPSDTQYF; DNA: TGCGCCAGCGGGGTAGGGACTCCCTCAGATACGCAGTATTTT
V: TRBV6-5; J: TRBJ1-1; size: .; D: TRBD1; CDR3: CASSYRQGAGAFF; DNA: TGTGCCAGCAGTTACAGGCAGGGGGCCGGGGCTTTCTTT
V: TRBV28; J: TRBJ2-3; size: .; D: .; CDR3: CASSSPPCCGATSTDTQYF; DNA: TGTGCCAGCAGTTCCCCTCCCTGTTGCGGGGCCACTAGCACAGATACGCAGTATTTT
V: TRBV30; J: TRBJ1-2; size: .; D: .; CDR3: CAWSVRGVPNYGYTF; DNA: TGTGCCTGGAGCGTACGGGGGGTTCCTAACTATGGCTACACCTTC
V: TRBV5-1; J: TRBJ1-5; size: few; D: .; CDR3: CASSLAGWGQGQPQHF; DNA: TGCGCCAGCAGCTTGGCCGGATGGGGTCAGGGTCAGCCCCAGCATTTT
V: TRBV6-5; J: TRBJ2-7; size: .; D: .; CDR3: CARARAEQYF; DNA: TGTGCCAGAGCCCGTGCCGAGCAGTACTTC
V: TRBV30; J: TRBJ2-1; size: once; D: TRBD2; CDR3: CAWSPSGLAGYNEQFF; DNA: TGTGCCTGGAGCCCATCAGGACTAGCGGGATACAATGAGCAGTTCTTC
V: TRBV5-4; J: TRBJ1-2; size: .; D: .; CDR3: CASSLGAPFSYGYTF; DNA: TGTGCCAGCAGCTTAGGGGCACCGTTTAGCTATGGCTACACCTTC
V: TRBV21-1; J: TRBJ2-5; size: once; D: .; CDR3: CASSKEEETQYF; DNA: TGTGCCAGCAGCAAAGAGGAGGAGACCCAGTACTTC